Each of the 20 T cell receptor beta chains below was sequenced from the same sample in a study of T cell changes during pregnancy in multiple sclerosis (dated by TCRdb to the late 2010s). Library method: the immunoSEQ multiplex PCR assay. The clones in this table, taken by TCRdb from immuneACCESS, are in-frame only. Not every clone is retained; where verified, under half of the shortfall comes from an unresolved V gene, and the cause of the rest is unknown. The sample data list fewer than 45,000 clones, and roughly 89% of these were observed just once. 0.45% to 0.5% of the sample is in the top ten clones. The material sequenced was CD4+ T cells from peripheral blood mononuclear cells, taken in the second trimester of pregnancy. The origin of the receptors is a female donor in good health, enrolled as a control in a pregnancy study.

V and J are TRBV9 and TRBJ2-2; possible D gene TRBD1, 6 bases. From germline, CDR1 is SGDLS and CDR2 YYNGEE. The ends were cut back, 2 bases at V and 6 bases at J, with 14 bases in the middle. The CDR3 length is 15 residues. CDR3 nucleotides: TGTGCCAGCAGCGTGACTGGGGGCGCATCCGGGGAGCTGTTTTTT. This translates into CASSVTGGASGELFF.

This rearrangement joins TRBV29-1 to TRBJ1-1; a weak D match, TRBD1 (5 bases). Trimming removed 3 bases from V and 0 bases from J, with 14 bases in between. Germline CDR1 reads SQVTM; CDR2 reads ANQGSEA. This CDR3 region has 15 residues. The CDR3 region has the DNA TGCAGCGTTGACAGGGACGGAGGGTTGAACACTGAAGCTTTCTTT. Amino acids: CSVDRDGGLNTEAFF. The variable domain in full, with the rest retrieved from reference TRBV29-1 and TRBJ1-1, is SAVISQKPSRDICQRGTSLTIQCQVDSQVTMMFWYRQQPGQSLTLIATANQGSEATYESGFVIDKFPISRPNLTFSTLTVSNMSPEDSSIYLCSVDRDGGLNTEAFFGQGTRLTVV.

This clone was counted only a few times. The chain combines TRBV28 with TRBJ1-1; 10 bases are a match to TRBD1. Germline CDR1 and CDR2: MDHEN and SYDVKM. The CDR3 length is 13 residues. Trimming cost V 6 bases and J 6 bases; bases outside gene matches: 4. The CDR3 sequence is CASRATGGPEAFF. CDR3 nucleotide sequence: TGTGCCAGCAGGGCGACAGGGGGCCCTGAAGCTTTCTTT. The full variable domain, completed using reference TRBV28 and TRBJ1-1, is DVKVTQSSRYLVKRTGEKVFLECVQDMDHENMFWYRQDPGLGLRLIYFSYDVKMKEKGDIPEGYSVSREKKERFSLILESASTNQTSMYLCASRATGGPEAFFGQGTRLTVV.

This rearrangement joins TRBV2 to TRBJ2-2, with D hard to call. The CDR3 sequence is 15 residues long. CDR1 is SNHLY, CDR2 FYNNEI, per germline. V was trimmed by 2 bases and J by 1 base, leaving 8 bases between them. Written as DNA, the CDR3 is TGTGCCAGCAGTGAATTGGTCGGGAACACCGGGGAGCTGTTTTTT. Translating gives CASSELVGNTGELFF.

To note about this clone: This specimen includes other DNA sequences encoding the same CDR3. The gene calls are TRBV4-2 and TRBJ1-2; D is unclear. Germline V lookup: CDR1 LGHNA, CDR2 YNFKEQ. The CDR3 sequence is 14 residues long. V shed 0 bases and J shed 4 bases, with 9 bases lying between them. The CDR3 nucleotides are TGTGCCAGCAGCCAAGATCGGGGTGGCTATGGCTACACCTTC. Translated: CASSQDRGGYGYTF.

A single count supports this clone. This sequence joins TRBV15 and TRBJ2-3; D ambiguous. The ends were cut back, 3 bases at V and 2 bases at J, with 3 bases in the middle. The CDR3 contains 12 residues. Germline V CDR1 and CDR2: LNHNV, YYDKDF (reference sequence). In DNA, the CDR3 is TGTGCCACCAGCAGCATCACAGATACGCAGTATTTT. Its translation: CATSSITDTQYF.

The CDR3 reads CASRRQENEQFF. The CDR3 nucleotides are TGCGCCAGCAGGAGACAGGAGAATGAGCAGTTCTTC. This chain uses TRBV5-1 with TRBJ2-1, with D tentatively TRBD1 (6 bases). Germline CDR1 is SGHRS and CDR2 is YFSETQ. The germline V and J ends were trimmed by 5 bases and 7 bases, with 10 bases remaining between them. The CDR3 covers 12 residues.

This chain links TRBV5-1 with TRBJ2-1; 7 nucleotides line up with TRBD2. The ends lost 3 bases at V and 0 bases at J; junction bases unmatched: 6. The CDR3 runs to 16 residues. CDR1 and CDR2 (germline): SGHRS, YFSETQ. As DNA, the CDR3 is TGCGCCAGCAGCTCTCGTCCTAGCGGCTCCTACAATGAGCAGTTCTTC. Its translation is CASSSRPSGSYNEQFF.

CDR3 nucleotide sequence: TGCGCCAGCAGCCTAGGACGGCCGGAGGGGACTGAAGCTTTCTTT. Translation: CASSLGRPEGTEAFF. The J gene is TRBJ1-1, the V gene TRBV5-1, with D perhaps matching TRBD1 (5 bases). The length of the CDR3 is 15 residues. The ends were cut back, 4 bases at V and 5 bases at J, with 18 bases in the middle. The germline gives CDR1 SGHRS, CDR2 YFSETQ.

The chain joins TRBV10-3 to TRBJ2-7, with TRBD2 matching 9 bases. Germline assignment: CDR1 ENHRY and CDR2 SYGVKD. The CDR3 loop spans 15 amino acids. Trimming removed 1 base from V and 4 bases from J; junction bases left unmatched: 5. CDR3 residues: CAISEFVAGAYEQYF. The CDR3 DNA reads TGTGCCATCAGTGAGTTTGTAGCGGGAGCGTACGAGCAGTACTTC.

CDR3 in DNA: TGTGCCAGCAGTCCTCTACAGGGTAGCTATGGCTACACCTTC. Translation gives CASSPLQGSYGYTF. The rearrangement links TRBV28 to TRBJ1-2; D is possibly TRBD1 (6 bases). CDR1 is MDHEN, CDR2 SYDVKM, per germline. The CDR3 consists of 14 residues. Trimming shortened V by 5 bases and J by 4 bases, and 14 bases separated the two germline ends.

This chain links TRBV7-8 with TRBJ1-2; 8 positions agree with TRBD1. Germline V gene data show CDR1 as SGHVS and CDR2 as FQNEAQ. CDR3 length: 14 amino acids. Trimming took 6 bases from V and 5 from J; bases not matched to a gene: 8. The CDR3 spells CASSKTGGGYGYTF. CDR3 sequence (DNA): TGTGCCAGCAGTAAAACAGGGGGGGGATATGGCTACACCTTC.

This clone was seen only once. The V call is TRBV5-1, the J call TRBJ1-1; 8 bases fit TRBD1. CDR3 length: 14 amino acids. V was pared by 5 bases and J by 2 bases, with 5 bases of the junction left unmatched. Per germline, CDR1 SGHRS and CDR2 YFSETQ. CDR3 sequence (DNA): TGCGCCAGCAGAGGACAGGGACCAAACACTGAAGCTTTCTTT. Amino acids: CASRGQGPNTEAFF.

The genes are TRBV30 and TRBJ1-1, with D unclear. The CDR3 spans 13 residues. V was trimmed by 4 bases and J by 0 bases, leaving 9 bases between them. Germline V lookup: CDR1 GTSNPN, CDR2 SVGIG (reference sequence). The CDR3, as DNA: TGTGCCTGGATTAGTTTGATGAACACTGAAGCTTTCTTT. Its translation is CAWISLMNTEAFF.

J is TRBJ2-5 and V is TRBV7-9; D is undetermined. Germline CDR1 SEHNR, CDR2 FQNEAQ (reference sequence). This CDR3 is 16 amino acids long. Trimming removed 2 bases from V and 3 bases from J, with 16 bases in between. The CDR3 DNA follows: TGTGCCAGCAGCTTAAGTAGAGGCTCGCTAAAAGAGACCCAGTACTTC. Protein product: CASSLSRGSLKETQYF.

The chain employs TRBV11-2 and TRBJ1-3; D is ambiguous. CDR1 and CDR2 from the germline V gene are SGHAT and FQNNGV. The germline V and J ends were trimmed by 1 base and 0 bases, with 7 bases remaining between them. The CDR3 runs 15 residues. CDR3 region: CASSLARASGNTIYF. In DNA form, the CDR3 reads TGTGCCAGCAGCTTAGCGAGGGCCTCTGGAAACACCATATATTTT.

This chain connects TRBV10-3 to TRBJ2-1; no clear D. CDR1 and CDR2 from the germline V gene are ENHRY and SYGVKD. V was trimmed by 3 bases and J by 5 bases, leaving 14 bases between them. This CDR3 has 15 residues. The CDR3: CAISELLNSDNEQFF. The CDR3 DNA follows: TGTGCCATCAGTGAACTACTAAACTCAGACAATGAGCAGTTCTTC.

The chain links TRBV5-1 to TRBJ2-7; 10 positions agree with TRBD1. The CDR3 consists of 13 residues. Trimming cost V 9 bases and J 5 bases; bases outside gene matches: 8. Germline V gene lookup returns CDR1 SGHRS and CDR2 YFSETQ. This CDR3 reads CATAGTGENEQYF. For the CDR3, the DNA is TGCGCCACCGCCGGGACAGGGGAAAACGAGCAGTACTTC.

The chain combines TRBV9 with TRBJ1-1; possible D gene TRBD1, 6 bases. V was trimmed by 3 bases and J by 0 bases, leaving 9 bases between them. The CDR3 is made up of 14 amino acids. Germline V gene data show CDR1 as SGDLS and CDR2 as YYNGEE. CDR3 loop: CASSAGQLNTEAFF. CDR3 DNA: TGTGCCAGCAGCGCGGGACAACTGAACACTGAAGCTTTCTTT.

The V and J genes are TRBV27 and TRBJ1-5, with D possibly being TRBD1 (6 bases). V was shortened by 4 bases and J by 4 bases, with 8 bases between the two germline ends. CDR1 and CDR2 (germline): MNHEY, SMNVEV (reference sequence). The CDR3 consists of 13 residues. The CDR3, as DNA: TGTGCCAGCAGTTGGCAGGGGAATCAGCCCCAGCATTTT. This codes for CASSWQGNQPQHF.